The subject of this entry is one T cell receptor beta chain. Its antigen is unidentified. The authors used template switching to add a universal primer site and gave cDNA unique molecular identifiers. A single record per CDR3 protein comes from TCRdb applying MiXCR to the 5' RACE reads. Here the sample spans around 220,000 distinct CDR3 sequences, roughly a tenth being singletons. This CDR3 has 14 residues. Per germline, CDR1 SQVTM and CDR2 ANQGSEA. With V trimmed by 5 bases and J by 6 bases, 8 bases remained unmatched. This specimen comes from a study of identical twins. Study-wide results and caveats: Cross-sectional statistics, not tracking of the same donors, supported the conclusions. It was out-of-frame TCR alpha sharing in monozygotic twins that models underestimated. Whereas memory repertoires showed no such difference, abundant cord blood beta clonotypes carried fewer insertions.

Sequencing used memory T cells sorted from blood. This clonotype was sampled from a man between 50 and 59 years old in good health. The chain carries TRBV29-1 and TRBJ2-2; 8 bases line up with TRBD1. CDR3 loop: CSVWIGQGAGELFF. The CDR3 nucleotides are TGCAGCGTTTGGATTGGACAGGGCGCCGGGGAGCTGTTTTTT.